This entry lists 22 T cell receptor beta chains sequenced from one sample in a study of blood T cell repertoires in COVID-19. Sequencing used immunoSEQ multiplex PCR; TCRdb keeps in-frame clones, though not all of them. The sample carries 35,000 to 45,000 clones, around four fifths recorded once. The material sequenced was peripheral blood. The receptors stem from a human donor in a cohort sampled during active or convalescent COVID-19. The donor label of this sample is uncertain.

V gene TRBV11-2 combines with J gene TRBJ2-7, with D tentatively TRBD1 (5 bases). V lost 2 bases and J 2 bases, leaving 13 bases between the germline ends. Germline CDR1 is SGHAT and CDR2 is FQNNGV. The CDR3 consists of 15 residues. CDR3 residues: CASSLIRKGAYEQYF. CDR3 nucleotides: TGTGCCAGCAGCTTAATTCGCAAAGGGGCCTACGAGCAGTACTTC.

The chain employs TRBV7-6 and TRBJ2-7, with D maybe TRBD1 (5 bases). The length of the CDR3 is 14 residues. V was clipped by 1 base and J by 1 base, with 8 bases between them. The germline V gene encodes CDR1 SGHVS and CDR2 FNYEAQ. The CDR3 nucleotides are TGTGCCAGCAGCTTAGGGACAAAATCCTACGAGCAGTACTTC. Its translation is CASSLGTKSYEQYF.

J is TRBJ2-5 and V is TRBV3-1 (or the pseudogene TRBV3-2); D might be TRBD1 (6 bases). CDR3 length: 14 residues. V was trimmed by 4 bases and J by 5 bases, leaving 14 bases between them. Looked up from germline, CDR1 is LGHDT and CDR2 is YNNKEL (reference sequence). The CDR3 DNA sequence: TGTGCCAGCAGCCGCCTCAGGGGCAGGGAGACCCAGTACTTC. This sequence encodes CASSRLRGRETQYF.

This chain links TRBV3-1 (or the pseudogene TRBV3-2) with TRBJ1-2; 8 bases match TRBD1. The trim removed 6 bases at V and 8 bases at J, leaving 8 bases unmatched. The CDR3 has 13 amino acids. Looked up from germline, CDR1 is LGHDT and CDR2 is YNNKEL (reference sequence). The CDR3 nucleotides are TGTGCCAGCAGTCCCCTACAGGGGGGCGGCTACACCTTC. This sequence encodes CASSPLQGGGYTF.

This chain connects TRBV5-5 to TRBJ1-2; D is perhaps TRBD1 (5 bases). The ends were cut back, 4 bases at V and 4 bases at J, with 11 bases in the middle. Germline-derived CDR1 and CDR2 are SGHKS and YYEKEE (reference sequence). This CDR3 has 13 residues. The CDR3 spells CASSLGGGYGYTF. The CDR3 DNA reads TGTGCCAGCAGCCTGGGCGGGGGCTATGGCTACACCTTC.

This clone was seen once. This chain uses TRBV29-1 with TRBJ2-5; the match to TRBD1 covers 7 bases. Germline assignment: CDR1 SQVTM and CDR2 ANQGSEA. Losses at the gene ends were 3 bases for V and 1 base for J; bases not matched to a gene: 5. The CDR3 consists of 14 residues. The CDR3 DNA sequence: TGCAGCGTTGAGTGGGGACAGATCCAAGAGACCCAGTACTTC. Its translation: CSVEWGQIQETQYF.

The V call is TRBV11-2, the J call TRBJ2-3; D ambiguous. Germline values: CDR1 SGHAT, CDR2 FQNNGV. V lost 5 bases and J 7 bases, leaving 7 bases between the germline ends. The CDR3 runs to 11 residues. CDR3 nucleotides: TGTGCCAGCAGCCCAGGCCATACGCAGTATTTT. Translated, it gives CASSPGHTQYF.

The V and J genes are TRBV7-9 and TRBJ1-6; tentatively, D is TRBD1 (5 bases). This CDR3 comprises 15 residues. CDR1 is SEHNR and CDR2 is FQNEAQ in the germline V gene (reference sequence). Trimming stripped 2 bases from V and 2 bases from J, with 7 bases between. The DNA of the CDR3 is TGTGCCAGCAGCTTAAGGGGCGCCTATAATTCACCCCTCCACTTT. This gives the protein CASSLRGAYNSPLHF.

This chain joins TRBV6-5 and TRBJ1-1, with TRBD1 as a possible D gene (5 bases). The V end lost 9 bases, the J end lost 5 bases, and 16 bases lay between the germline ends. The CDR3 totals 13 residues. Germline CDR1 and CDR2: MNHEY and SVGAGI. The CDR3 DNA sequence: TGTGCCAGTTCCAGGGAGGGAAAAACTGAAGCTTTCTTT. Translated, it gives CASSREGKTEAFF.

The CDR3 nucleotides are TGTGCCTGGACCGGGACAGGCGCTAGCACAGATACGCAGTATTTT. Its translation is CAWTGTGASTDTQYF. The chain has TRBV30 and TRBJ2-3; 8 nucleotides align to TRBD1. Germline V gene sequence: CDR1 GTSNPN, CDR2 SVGIG (reference sequence). V gave up 4 bases and J gave up 0 bases; unmatched junction bases: 6. The CDR3 has 15 amino acids.

The chain is built from TRBV3-1 (or the pseudogene TRBV3-2) and TRBJ2-1; no firm D call. The CDR3 length is 15 residues. Trimming shortened V by 4 bases and J by 0 bases, and 10 bases separated the two germline ends. The germline gives CDR1 LGHDT, CDR2 YNNKEL (reference sequence). CDR3 in amino acids: CASSRQLSSYNEQFF. The CDR3 nucleotides read TGTGCCAGCAGCCGCCAGTTAAGCTCCTACAATGAGCAGTTCTTC.

This clone was observed a handful of times. The rearrangement joins TRBV6-5 to TRBJ1-2; 10 nucleotides match TRBD1. Per the germline V gene, CDR1 is MNHEY and CDR2 is SVGAGI. V shed 8 bases and J 7 bases; nucleotides not matched to a gene: 4. The CDR3 is made up of 12 amino acids. The CDR3 DNA is TGTGCCAGCGGGGACAGGGGTTTTGGCTACACCTTC. This encodes CASGDRGFGYTF.

This chain links TRBV27 with TRBJ1-1; tentatively, D is TRBD1 (5 bases). Looked up from germline, CDR1 is MNHEY and CDR2 is SMNVEV (reference sequence). The V end lost 3 bases, the J end lost 7 bases, and 15 bases lay between the germline ends. The CDR3 is 14 amino acids. In DNA form, the CDR3 reads TGTGCCAGCAGTTTGGCCGGGGAGGGGCATGAAGCTTTCTTT. It is translated as CASSLAGEGHEAFF.

This chain uses TRBV19 with TRBJ1-2; D might be TRBD1 (5 bases). CDR3 length equals 13 residues. The germline V and J ends were trimmed by 2 bases and 8 bases, with 12 bases remaining between them. Germline CDR1 LNHDA, CDR2 SQIVND (reference sequence). CDR3 nucleotides: TGTGCCAGTAGTATACAGGGCTTGGACGGCTACACCTTC. It specifies CASSIQGLDGYTF.

The V call is TRBV29-1, the J call TRBJ1-2, with 7 bases fitting TRBD1. The germline V gene encodes CDR1 SQVTM and CDR2 ANQGSEA. The CDR3 extends over 11 amino acids. The V gene end was trimmed by 7 bases and the J gene end by 8 bases; junction bases not matched to a gene: 7. CDR3 sequence reads: CSARDSGGYTF. CDR3 coding DNA: TGCAGCGCACGGGACAGCGGGGGCTACACCTTC.

Here the CDR3 reads CASSLLSGSVETQYF. The CDR3 nucleotides read TGCGCCAGCAGCTTGTTGAGCGGGAGCGTGGAGACCCAGTACTTC. The chain is built from TRBV5-1 and TRBJ2-5; TRBD2 agrees at 8 bases. The ends lost 1 base at V and 5 bases at J; junction bases unmatched: 7. CDR1 and CDR2 from the germline V gene are SGHRS and YFSETQ. This CDR3 contains 15 residues. Full variable domain (missing parts from reference TRBV5-1 and TRBJ2-5): KAGVTQTPRYLIKTRGQQVTLSCSPISGHRSVSWYQQTPGQGLQFLFEYFSETQRNKGNFPGRFSGRQFSNSRSEMNVSTLELGDSALYLCASSLLSGSVETQYFGPGTRLLVL.

The chain has TRBV21-1 and TRBJ2-7; TRBD1 is taken as the D call from the table, unchecked against the DNA. TRBV21-1 is reported as a pseudogene. The CDR3 length is 14 residues. As DNA, the CDR3 is TGTGCCAGCAACGGGGGACAGGAGCCCTACGAGCAGTACTTC. Amino acids: CASNGGQEPYEQYF.

The chain carries TRBV19 and TRBJ1-5, with D tentatively TRBD1 (6 bases). V lost 9 bases and J lost 7, with 13 bases in between. The CDR3 is 12 amino acids. Germline assignment: CDR1 LNHDA and CDR2 SQIVND (reference sequence). DNA for the CDR3: TGTGCCAGCGGGGGGGCCGGGCAGCCCCAGCATTTT. This gives the protein CASGGAGQPQHF.

The chain is built from TRBV3-1 (or the pseudogene TRBV3-2) and TRBJ1-1; a weak D match, TRBD1 (5 bases). Per the germline V gene, CDR1 is LGHDT and CDR2 is YNNKEL (reference sequence). This CDR3 comprises 14 residues. The V gene lost 2 bases and the J gene lost 2 bases, with 9 bases spanning the gap. The DNA for the CDR3 is TGTGCCAGCAGCCAAATCCAGGGAAACACTGAAGCTTTCTTT. Its protein is CASSQIQGNTEAFF.

The J gene is TRBJ1-2, the V gene TRBV24-1, with D possibly being TRBD1 (6 bases). V gave up 4 bases and J gave up 8 bases, with 19 bases separating them. Per the germline V gene, CDR1 is KGHDR and CDR2 is SFDVKD. The CDR3 is made up of 15 amino acids. The CDR3 spells CATSDPVRGAFGYTF. The DNA of the CDR3 is TGTGCCACCAGTGACCCTGTCCGGGGGGCTTTCGGCTACACCTTC.

This clone has more than one count but fewer than ten. J is TRBJ1-2 and V is TRBV24-1; 11 bases fit TRBD1. The CDR3 runs to 13 residues. V gave up 9 bases and J gave up 7 bases; unmatched junction bases: 6. From germline, CDR1 is KGHDR and CDR2 SFDVKD. The DNA for the CDR3 is TGTGCCACCGGGGGACAGGGGGGTCTTGGCTACACCTTC. Its protein is CATGGQGGLGYTF.

The chain combines TRBV28 with TRBJ1-1; 9 bases are a match to TRBD1. Germline V CDR1 and CDR2: MDHEN, SYDVKM. The ends lost 6 bases at V and 5 bases at J; junction bases unmatched: 7. The CDR3 totals 14 residues. CDR3 sequence reads: CASRPGQGSTEAFF. In DNA form, the CDR3 reads TGTGCCAGCAGACCCGGACAGGGGAGTACTGAAGCTTTCTTT.